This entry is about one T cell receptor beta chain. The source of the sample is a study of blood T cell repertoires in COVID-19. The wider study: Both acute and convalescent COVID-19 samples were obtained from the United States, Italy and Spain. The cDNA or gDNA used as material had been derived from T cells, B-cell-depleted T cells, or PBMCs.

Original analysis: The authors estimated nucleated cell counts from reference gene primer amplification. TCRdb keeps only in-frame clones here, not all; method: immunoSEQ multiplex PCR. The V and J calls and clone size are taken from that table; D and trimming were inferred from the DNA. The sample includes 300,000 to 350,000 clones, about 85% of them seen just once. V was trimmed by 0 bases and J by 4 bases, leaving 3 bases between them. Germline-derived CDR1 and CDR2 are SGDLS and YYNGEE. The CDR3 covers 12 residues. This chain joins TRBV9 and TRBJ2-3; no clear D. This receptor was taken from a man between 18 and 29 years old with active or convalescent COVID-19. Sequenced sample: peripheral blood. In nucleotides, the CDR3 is TGTGCCAGCAGCGTAGCGGCAGATACGCAGTATTTT. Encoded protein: CASSVAADTQYF.